The rows below give T cell receptor beta chains drawn from one sample of a study of OX40 agonist ivuxolimab in advanced cancers. Data came from immunoSEQ multiplex PCR; TCRdb stores just in-frame clones and leaves some out. The table records tens of thousands of clones, 80% to 90% of them present only once. This sample comprised CD4+ or CD8+ T cells sorted from blood, obtained in a trial of the OX40 agonist ivuxolimab. These receptor sequences come from an adult with an advanced solid tumor such as melanoma, head and neck, liver or kidney cancer. Each CDR3 is given with its conserved first and last residue. A D gene is named only where the DNA matches it firmly. Not all rows give a size; the values are once, few, many and, for expanded clones, a class.

>once|NA|TRBV7-2|TRBJ1-2
TGTGCCAGCAGCTTAGACTCTCCCGGCTACACCTTC
CASSLDSPGYTF
>NA|NA|TRBV6-5|TRBJ2-3
TGTGCCAGCAGCATTACGAGGGGCACAGATACGCAGTATTTT
CASSITRGTDTQYF
>NA|TRBD2|TRBV7-9|TRBJ2-1
TGTGCCAGCAGCCCGGCGGGTAGCGGGAGGGTCAATGAGCAGTTCTTC
CASSPAGSGRVNEQFF
>NA|NA|TRBV5-1|TRBJ2-3
TGCGCCAGCAGCTTGGTACCAGTAGCGCTTACAGATACGCAGTATTTT
CASSLVPVALTDTQYF
>NA|NA|TRBV18|TRBJ2-7
TGTGCCAGCTCACGCCAGGGTCGTTCCTACGAGCAGTACTTC
CASSRQGRSYEQYF
>NA|NA|TRBV2|TRBJ2-7
TGTGCCAGCAGTGGATCCGGGACACCCTACGAGCAGTACTTC
CASSGSGTPYEQYF
>NA|NA|TRBV4-2|TRBJ1-1
TGTGCCAGCAGCCAAGCTGGAAGAAACACTGAAGCTTTCTTT
CASSQAGRNTEAFF
>NA|NA|TRBV7-3|TRBJ2-3
TGTGCCAGCAGCCCTAGGTGGGGACATAGCACAGATACGCAGTATTTT
CASSPRWGHSTDTQYF
>NA|NA|TRBV7-2|TRBJ2-2
TGTGCCAGCAGCTGGCCCGGCCTAGCTGCCACCGGGGAGCTGTTTTTT
CASSWPGLAATGELFF
>NA|NA|TRBV9|TRBJ1-4
TGTGCCAGCAGCGTAGGAGGCGCAGATGAAAAACTGTTTTTT
CASSVGGADEKLFF
>NA|TRBD1|TRBV27|TRBJ2-1
TGTGCCAGCAGGGGGACAGGGGGGTCTTATGAGCAGTTCTTC
CASRGTGGSYEQFF
>NA|NA|TRBV11-2|TRBJ1-1
TGTGCCAGCAGCTATGGAACAGGGCCGAACACTGAAGCTTTCTTT
CASSYGTGPNTEAFF
>NA|TRBD2|TRBV5-1|TRBJ2-3
TGCGCCAGCAGCTCTCCTTCGACTAGCGGGAACGCAGATACGCAGTATTTT
CASSSPSTSGNADTQYF
>few|TRBD1|TRBV2|TRBJ1-2
TGTGCCAGCAGTGAATTGACAGGGGGAGGGTATGGCTACACCTTC
CASSELTGGGYGYTF
>NA|NA|TRBV18|TRBJ1-4
TGTGCCAGCTCACCGGGGACTAATGAAAAACTGTTTTTT
CASSPGTNEKLFF
>NA|TRBD2|TRBV12-5|TRBJ2-2
TGTGCTAGTGCCAGACTAGCGGGGGGGACCGGGGAGCTGTTTTTT
CASARLAGGTGELFF
>once|NA|TRBV15|TRBJ1-1
TGTGCCACCAGCAGGACCCGGCTGAACACTGAAGCTTTCTTT
CATSRTRLNTEAFF
>NA|NA|TRBV7-3|TRBJ2-2
TGTGCCAGCAGCTTAGCCCGCGGGGAGCTGTTTTTT
CASSLARGELFF
>NA|NA|TRBV6-5|TRBJ2-7
TGTGCCAGCAGAGCCGGGACCAACAGGTGGTACGAGCAGTACTTC
CASRAGTNRWYEQYF
>NA|TRBD2|TRBV9|TRBJ2-1
TGTGCCAGCAGCAACCTGGGACTAGCGGGAATCAATGAGCAGTTCTTC
CASSNLGLAGINEQFF
>NA|TRBD1|TRBV29-1|TRBJ1-1
TGCAGCGTCGCCGGGACAGGGGACGCTGAAGCTTTCTTT
CSVAGTGDAEAFF
>NA|TRBD1|TRBV5-1|TRBJ2-7
TGCGCCAGCAGCTGGACCGGGACAGGGCACGAGCAGTACTTC
CASSWTGTGHEQYF
>NA|NA|TRBV10-3|TRBJ2-3
TGTGCCATCAGTGAGTCGGCAGGGGACACAGATACGCAGTATTTT
CAISESAGDTDTQYF
>few|TRBD1|TRBV27|TRBJ2-7
TGTGCCAGCAGTCTGATCGGGACAGCCCAGCGGAGTGCCGAGCAGTACTTC
CASSLIGTAQRSAEQYF
>NA|NA|TRBV4-1|TRBJ1-4
TGCGCCAGCAGCCGGAAGGTTGCCACTAATGAAAAACTGTTTTTT
CASSRKVATNEKLFF
>NA|TRBD1|TRBV11-3|TRBJ1-4
TGTGCCAGCAGCTTAGGCGGCAGGGGGAATGAAAAACTGTTTTTT
CASSLGGRGNEKLFF
>NA|NA|TRBV7-2|TRBJ2-1
TGTGCCAGCAGCTTAGGTGGGGGCACCTACAATGAGCAGTTCTTC
CASSLGGGTYNEQFF
>NA|NA|TRBV30|TRBJ1-3
TGTGCCTGGAGTGTAAAAGGGGCTACTGGAAACACCATATATTTT
CAWSVKGATGNTIYF
>NA|TRBD2|TRBV11-2|TRBJ2-1
TGTGCCAGCAGCTTAGATTCGGCTAGCGGGAGTTTCGGATCCTACAATGAGCAGTTCTTC
CASSLDSASGSFGSYNEQFF
>NA|TRBD2|TRBV11-2|TRBJ2-1
TGTGCCAGCAGCTTAGGGCTAGCGGCTGGGGATGAGCAGTTCTTC
CASSLGLAAGDEQFF
>once|NA|TRBV6-1|TRBJ1-6
TGTGCCAGCAGTGACAAGAGACATAATTCACCCCTCCACTTT
CASSDKRHNSPLHF
>once|NA|TRBV15|TRBJ2-5
TGTGCCACCAGCAGAGATAGGCAGTCCCTGGGGGAGACCCAGTACTTC
CATSRDRQSLGETQYF
>NA|NA|TRBV7-2|TRBJ2-1
TGTGCCAGCACCTTATCCCTCTACAATGAGCAGTTCTTC
CASTLSLYNEQFF
>NA|NA|TRBV7-5|TRBJ2-2
TGTGCCAGAAGCCCTGAACAGGGGGCTGCCGGGGAGCTGTTTTTT
CARSPEQGAAGELFF
>NA|NA|TRBV19|TRBJ1-2
TGTGCCAGTAGTCCCCGACAGGATGGGGATGGCTACACCTTC
CASSPRQDGDGYTF